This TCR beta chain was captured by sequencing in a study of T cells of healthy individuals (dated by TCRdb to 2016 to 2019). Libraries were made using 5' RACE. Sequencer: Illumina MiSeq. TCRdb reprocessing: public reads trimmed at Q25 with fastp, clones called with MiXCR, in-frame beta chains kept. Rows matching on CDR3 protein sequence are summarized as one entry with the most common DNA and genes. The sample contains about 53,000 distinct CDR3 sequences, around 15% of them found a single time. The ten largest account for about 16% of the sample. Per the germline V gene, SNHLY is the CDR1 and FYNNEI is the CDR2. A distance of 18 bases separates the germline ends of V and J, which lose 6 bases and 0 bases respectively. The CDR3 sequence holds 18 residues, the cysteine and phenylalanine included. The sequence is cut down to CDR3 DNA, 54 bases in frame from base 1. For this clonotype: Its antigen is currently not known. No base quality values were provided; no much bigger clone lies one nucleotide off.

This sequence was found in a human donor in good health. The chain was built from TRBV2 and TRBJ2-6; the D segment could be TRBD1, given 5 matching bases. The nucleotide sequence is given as TGTGCCAGCAGCATACAGGTTGCCGGGTACTCTGGGGCCAACGTCCTGACTTTC. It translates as CASSIQVAGYSGANVLTF.